Included here is one TCR beta chain sequence, with context. Its target is not known. This entry is derived from a study of shared clonotypes between healthy human individuals. Study details: Donors consisted of two women and three men between 18 and 49. Per donor, CD8 memory used one plate, CD8 naive used two, CD4 memory used three and CD4 naive used three. Whole-study findings and limits: Against clonotypes common to all four donors, non-shared ones had lower generation probabilities.

V lost 3 bases and J lost 2; bases outside the gene matches: 1. CDR3 size: 14 residues. The V gene's germline CDR1 is KGHSH and CDR2 LQKENI. Clones were read by immunoSEQ multiplex PCR, and TCRdb kept only the in-frame ones, dropping some. The sample lists roughly 320,000 clones; over 75% were seen once. This TCR was sampled from a man aged 18 to 35 in good health. The V and J genes are TRBV18 and TRBJ2-7, with 10 bases matching TRBD1. The sequenced sample was memory CD8+ T cells sorted from blood. The subset is: CD45RO+ cells pooled with CCR7-negative TemRA cells. The CDR3, as DNA: TGTGCCAGCTCACCTGGACAGGGGGCCTACGAGCAGTACTTC. Protein: CASSPGQGAYEQYF.